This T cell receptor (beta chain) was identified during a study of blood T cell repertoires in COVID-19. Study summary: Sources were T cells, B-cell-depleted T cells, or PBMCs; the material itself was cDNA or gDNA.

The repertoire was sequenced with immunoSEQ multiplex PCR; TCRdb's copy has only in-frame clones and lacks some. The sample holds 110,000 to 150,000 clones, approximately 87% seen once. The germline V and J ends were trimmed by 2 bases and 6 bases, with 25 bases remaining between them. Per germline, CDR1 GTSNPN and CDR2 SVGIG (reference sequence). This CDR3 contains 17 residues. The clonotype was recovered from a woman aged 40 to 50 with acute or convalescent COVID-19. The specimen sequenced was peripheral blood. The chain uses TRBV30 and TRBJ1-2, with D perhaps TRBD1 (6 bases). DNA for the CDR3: TGTGCCTGGAGTTACCTGACAGGCAGGGCGGCCCAGGATGGCTACACCTTC. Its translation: CAWSYLTGRAAQDGYTF.